This entry features one T cell receptor beta chain sequence. The junction departs from the called germline gene at one end, perhaps through a read error. The sample belongs to a study of Graves' ophthalmopathy and Graves' hyperthyroidism. The TCR beta CDR3 regions underwent amplification from RNA transcripts. HTBI primers were used in a first-round RT-PCR, which preceded a second-round multiplex PCR. TCRdb independently ran MiXCR on the multiplex PCR reads; one entry per CDR3 protein. The sample lists 200,000 to 300,000 distinct CDR3 sequences, 45% to 55% occurring once. Germline V CDR1 and CDR2: MDHEN, SYDVKM. The CDR3 spans 14 residues.

The source is an adult man with Graves' ophthalmopathy. The sequenced sample consisted of peripheral blood. The rearrangement joins TRBV28 to TRBJ2-7; possibly TRBD1 for D (5 bases). This CDR3 reads CASSLGRTRADIFF. CDR3 DNA: TGTGCCAGCAGTTTAGGAAGGACCCGGGCGGACATCTTCTTC.